This T cell receptor beta chain was observed in a study of T-cell reconstitution after alpha-beta-depleted transplantation in children. The TCRbeta library incorporated unique molecular identifiers. TCRdb re-called the PCR reads with MiXCR, one entry per CDR3 protein. The sample records around 480,000 distinct CDR3 sequences, around a third being singletons. V gave up 2 bases and J gave up 8 bases, with 9 bases separating them. Germline CDR1 is MDHEN and CDR2 is SYDVKM. CDR3 length: 13 residues. The chain couples TRBV28 to TRBJ2-2; no reliable D call. The clonotype was recovered from a human donor who donated a stem cell graft to a child with aplastic anemia. Sample: PBMCs from the stem cell graft donor, taken from the stem cell graft. CDR3 protein: CASSLDLTGELFF. The CDR3 DNA is TGTGCCAGCAGTTTAGACCTCACTGGGGAGCTGTTTTTT.